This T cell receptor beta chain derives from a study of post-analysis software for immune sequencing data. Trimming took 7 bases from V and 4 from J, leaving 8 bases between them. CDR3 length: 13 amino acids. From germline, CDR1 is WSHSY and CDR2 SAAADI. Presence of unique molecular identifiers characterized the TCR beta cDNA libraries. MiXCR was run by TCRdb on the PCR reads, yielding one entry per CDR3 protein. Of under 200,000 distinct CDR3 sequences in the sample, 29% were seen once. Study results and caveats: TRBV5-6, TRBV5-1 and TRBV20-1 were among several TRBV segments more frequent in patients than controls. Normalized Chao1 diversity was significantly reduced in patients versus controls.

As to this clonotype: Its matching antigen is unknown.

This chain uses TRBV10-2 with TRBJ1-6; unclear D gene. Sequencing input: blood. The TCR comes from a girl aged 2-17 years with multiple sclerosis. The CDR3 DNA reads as TGCGCCAGCAAGGACCGATATAATTCACCCCTCCACTTT. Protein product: CASKDRYNSPLHF.